The following is a TCR beta chain sequence with its context. Its target is not known. The data belong to a study of a mutant IDH1 vaccine in newly diagnosed glioma. The wider study: Patients got their first vaccination 4-6 weeks after radiotherapy alone, or with temozolomide cycles.

Sample time point: week 35, safety follow-up. Vaccination comprised doses that each held 300 ug of mutant IDH1 20-mer peptide, plus topical imiquimod. Libraries were prepared by immunoSEQ multiplex PCR; TCRdb keeps only in-frame clonotypes and omits some of them. The table has about 50,000 clones, 76% seen once. This sequence originates from a man aged 35 to 55 with glioma. The material sequenced was PBMCs, taken from a glioma patient whose treatment included an IDH1 peptide vaccine.

CDR3 bases: TGTGCCAGTCGTGACATCGGACTACAAAACAATGAGCAGTTCTTC. This codes for CASRDIGLQNNEQFF. V is TRBV18 and J is TRBJ2-1; tentatively, D is TRBD2 (6 bases). Germline CDR1 KGHSH, CDR2 LQKENI. The V gene lost 9 bases and the J gene lost 5 bases, with 20 bases spanning the gap. The CDR3 spans 15 residues.